This T cell receptor (beta chain) was captured in a study of blood T cell repertoires in COVID-19. Overall study: COVID-19 samples, acute and convalescent, were from the United States, Italy and Spain. The cDNA or gDNA used as material had been derived from T cells, B-cell-depleted T cells, or PBMCs.

CDR3 length equals 14 residues. The germline V gene encodes CDR1 SGHNT and CDR2 YYREEE (reference sequence). The V segment lost 0 bases and the J segment 1 base; nucleotides outside the gene matches: 0. Study processing details: Quantification of nucleated cells was approximated via reference gene primer amplification. Profiling relied on immunoSEQ multiplex PCR, and the TCRdb table lists in-frame clones only, not all of them. Clone size and V and J calls were adopted from that table, with D and trimming inferred from the DNA. The sample lists approximately 170,000 clones; about 83% were seen once. Patients at the Seattle site were enrolled during active infection and followed longitudinally.

This chain uses TRBV5-4 with TRBJ1-1; 7 bases align to TRBD1. The TCR sequence derives from a woman of 80 years or more with COVID-19, enrolled during active disease. The sequencing input was peripheral blood. CDR3 protein: CASSLGDRNTEAFF. Here the CDR3 DNA reads TGTGCCAGCAGCTTGGGGGACAGGAACACTGAAGCTTTCTTT.